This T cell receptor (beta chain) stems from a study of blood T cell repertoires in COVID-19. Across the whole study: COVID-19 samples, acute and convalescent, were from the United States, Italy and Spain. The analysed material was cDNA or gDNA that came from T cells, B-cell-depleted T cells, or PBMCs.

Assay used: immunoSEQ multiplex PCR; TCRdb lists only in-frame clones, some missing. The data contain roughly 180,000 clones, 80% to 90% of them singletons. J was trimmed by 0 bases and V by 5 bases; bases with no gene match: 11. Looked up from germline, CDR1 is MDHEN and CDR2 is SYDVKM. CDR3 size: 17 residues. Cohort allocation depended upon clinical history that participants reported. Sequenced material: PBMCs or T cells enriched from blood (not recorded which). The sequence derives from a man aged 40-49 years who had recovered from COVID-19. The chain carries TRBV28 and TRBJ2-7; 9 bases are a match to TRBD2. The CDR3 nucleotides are TGTGCCAGCAGTCGAAGGGGGGCTAGCGGGGCCTCCTACGAGCAGTACTTC. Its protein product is CASSRRGASGASYEQYF.